A selection of T cell receptor beta chains follows, all from one sample in a study of blood T cell repertoires in COVID-19. The repertoire was sequenced with immunoSEQ multiplex PCR; TCRdb's copy has only in-frame clones and lacks some. The repertoire consists of 300,000 or so clones, with approximately 90% occurring once and the leading ten covering approximately 3.3%. The sequencing input was peripheral blood. The receptor source for this set is a woman in her forties with acute or convalescent COVID-19. Each CDR3 is given with its conserved first and last residue. Each record gives: J gene, clone size, V gene, D gene, CDR3 protein, CDR3 DNA. D genes are given only for firm matches. Size tells how often a clone was seen (once, few, many) or the class of an expanded clone, and some rows leave it out.

J gene: TRBJ2-5
clone size: .
V gene: TRBV2
D gene: TRBD2
CDR3 protein: CASSELAGEETQYF
CDR3 DNA: TGTGCCAGCAGTGAGCTAGCGGGGGAAGAGACCCAGTACTTC

J gene: TRBJ1-5
clone size: .
V gene: TRBV7-9
D gene: TRBD1
CDR3 protein: CASSFGQGNQPQHF
CDR3 DNA: TGTGCCAGCAGCTTTGGACAGGGCAATCAGCCCCAGCATTTT

J gene: TRBJ2-4
clone size: .
V gene: TRBV6-2/TRBV6-3
D gene: .
CDR3 protein: CASSYSILGAGRGIQYF
CDR3 DNA: TGTGCCAGCAGTTACTCGATTTTGGGGGCAGGTAGGGGCATTCAGTACTTC

J gene: TRBJ2-1
clone size: .
V gene: TRBV13
D gene: .
CDR3 protein: CASSPADNEQFF
CDR3 DNA: TGTGCCAGCAGCCCCGCGGACAATGAGCAGTTCTTC

J gene: TRBJ1-6
clone size: .
V gene: TRBV9
D gene: .
CDR3 protein: CASCPPGGPLHF
CDR3 DNA: TGTGCCAGTTGTCCACCGGGGGGACCCCTCCACTTT

J gene: TRBJ1-2
clone size: .
V gene: TRBV6-6
D gene: TRBD1
CDR3 protein: CASSLTGTSDYGYTF
CDR3 DNA: TGTGCCAGCAGCCTGACAGGGACTTCCGACTATGGCTACACCTTC

J gene: TRBJ2-5
clone size: .
V gene: TRBV5-1
D gene: .
CDR3 protein: CASSLAAVRTYQETQYF
CDR3 DNA: TGCGCCAGCAGCTTGGCCGCGGTTCGCACGTACCAAGAGACCCAGTACTTC

J gene: TRBJ1-1
clone size: .
V gene: TRBV10-3
D gene: .
CDR3 protein: CAISGPGQPEAFF
CDR3 DNA: TGTGCCATCAGTGGCCCTGGACAGCCAGAAGCTTTCTTT

J gene: TRBJ1-1
clone size: .
V gene: TRBV19
D gene: TRBD1
CDR3 protein: CASSVGQGNTEAFF
CDR3 DNA: TGTGCCAGTAGTGTGGGACAGGGGAACACTGAAGCTTTCTTT

J gene: TRBJ1-2
clone size: .
V gene: TRBV13
D gene: TRBD1
CDR3 protein: CASSWTPVGQGHGYTF
CDR3 DNA: TGTGCCAGCAGCTGGACCCCCGTGGGACAGGGTCATGGCTACACCTTC

J gene: TRBJ1-2
clone size: .
V gene: TRBV10-1
D gene: .
CDR3 protein: CASSERSAGPGYTF
CDR3 DNA: TGCGCCAGCAGTGAGAGGTCAGCGGGTCCTGGCTACACCTTC

J gene: TRBJ2-3
clone size: few
V gene: TRBV4-2
D gene: TRBD2
CDR3 protein: CASSQDFSGGADTDTQYF
CDR3 DNA: TGTGCCAGCAGCCAAGATTTTAGCGGGGGGGCTGACACAGATACGCAGTATTTT

J gene: TRBJ2-1
clone size: .
V gene: TRBV27
D gene: .
CDR3 protein: CASSSNGRGSYNEQFF
CDR3 DNA: TGTGCCAGCAGTTCAAATGGGCGGGGCTCCTACAATGAGCAGTTCTTC

J gene: TRBJ1-2
clone size: .
V gene: TRBV6-4
D gene: .
CDR3 protein: CASSDPGYGYTF
CDR3 DNA: TGTGCCAGCAGTGACCCGGGGTATGGCTACACCTTC

J gene: TRBJ2-2
clone size: .
V gene: TRBV6-6
D gene: TRBD2
CDR3 protein: CASSQTSGGAWVPGELFF
CDR3 DNA: TGTGCCAGCAGTCAGACTAGCGGGGGGGCCTGGGTACCCGGGGAGCTGTTTTTT

J gene: TRBJ1-3
clone size: .
V gene: TRBV7-2
D gene: .
CDR3 protein: CASSLEGNTIYF
CDR3 DNA: TGTGCCAGCAGCTTGGAGGGAAACACCATATATTTT

J gene: TRBJ2-5
clone size: .
V gene: TRBV6-6
D gene: .
CDR3 protein: CASSSLRETQYF
CDR3 DNA: TGTGCCAGCAGTTCCCTCCGAGAGACCCAGTACTTC

J gene: TRBJ2-3
clone size: .
V gene: TRBV9
D gene: .
CDR3 protein: CASSGGLAKDTQYF
CDR3 DNA: TGTGCCAGCAGCGGGGGACTGGCGAAAGATACGCAGTATTTT

J gene: TRBJ2-2
clone size: .
V gene: TRBV11-2
D gene: TRBD2
CDR3 protein: CASSFTSGGGGTGELFF
CDR3 DNA: TGTGCCAGCAGCTTTACTAGCGGGGGTGGGGGCACCGGGGAGCTGTTTTTT

J gene: TRBJ1-2
clone size: .
V gene: TRBV5-1
D gene: .
CDR3 protein: CASSSWRGSNYGYTF
CDR3 DNA: TGCGCCAGCAGCTCCTGGCGGGGCAGTAACTATGGCTACACCTTC

J gene: TRBJ1-5
clone size: .
V gene: TRBV6-1
D gene: .
CDR3 protein: CASSEWFRGQPQHF
CDR3 DNA: TGTGCCAGCAGTGAATGGTTCCGGGGTCAGCCCCAGCATTTT

J gene: TRBJ1-3
clone size: .
V gene: TRBV7-2
D gene: .
CDR3 protein: CASSPLGLSGNTIYF
CDR3 DNA: TGTGCCAGCAGCCCTCTGGGGCTCTCTGGAAACACCATATATTTT

J gene: TRBJ2-3
clone size: .
V gene: TRBV5-1
D gene: .
CDR3 protein: CASSLRSAKAADTQYF
CDR3 DNA: TGCGCCAGCAGCTTGCGTAGTGCGAAAGCGGCAGATACGCAGTATTTT

J gene: TRBJ1-6
clone size: .
V gene: TRBV27
D gene: .
CDR3 protein: CASSLHRSYNSPLHF
CDR3 DNA: TGTGCCAGCAGTTTACACAGGTCCTATAATTCACCCCTCCACTTT

J gene: TRBJ1-2
clone size: .
V gene: TRBV5-5
D gene: .
CDR3 protein: CASSPGGAEVYGYTF
CDR3 DNA: TGTGCCAGCAGCCCGGGGGGGGCCGAGGTCTATGGCTACACCTTC

J gene: TRBJ1-2
clone size: .
V gene: TRBV5-1
D gene: .
CDR3 protein: CASSLSGQELLTF
CDR3 DNA: TGCGCCAGCTCTTTGTCCGGACAAGAATTGCTTACCTTC

J gene: TRBJ1-4
clone size: .
V gene: TRBV13
D gene: .
CDR3 protein: CASSLLGTTNEKLFF
CDR3 DNA: TGTGCCAGCAGCTTACTTGGCACAACTAATGAAAAACTGTTTTTT

J gene: TRBJ2-1
clone size: .
V gene: TRBV4-1
D gene: TRBD2
CDR3 protein: CASSQTSGGANEQFF
CDR3 DNA: TGCGCCAGCAGCCAGACTAGCGGGGGGGCAAATGAGCAGTTCTTC

J gene: TRBJ1-2
clone size: .
V gene: TRBV2
D gene: TRBD1
CDR3 protein: CASSAQGAGGYTF
CDR3 DNA: TGTGCCAGCAGTGCACAGGGGGCCGGGGGCTACACCTTC

J gene: TRBJ2-5
clone size: .
V gene: TRBV20-1
D gene: TRBD2
CDR3 protein: CSASGSGGLQETQYF
CDR3 DNA: TGCAGTGCTAGTGGTAGCGGGGGGCTCCAAGAGACCCAGTACTTC

J gene: TRBJ1-2
clone size: .
V gene: TRBV10-3
D gene: .
CDR3 protein: CAISLRDHYGYTF
CDR3 DNA: TGTGCCATCAGTCTCAGGGATCACTATGGCTACACCTTC

J gene: TRBJ1-6
clone size: .
V gene: TRBV10-3
D gene: .
CDR3 protein: CAISESGSSYNSPLHF
CDR3 DNA: TGTGCCATCAGTGAGTCGGGCAGCTCCTATAATTCACCCCTCCACTTT

J gene: TRBJ1-3
clone size: .
V gene: TRBV7-8
D gene: TRBD1
CDR3 protein: CASSTYRGQGNTIYF
CDR3 DNA: TGTGCCAGCAGCACTTACAGGGGGCAGGGAAACACCATATATTTT

J gene: TRBJ1-5
clone size: .
V gene: TRBV30
D gene: TRBD1
CDR3 protein: CAWSGTSGGQPQHF
CDR3 DNA: TGTGCCTGGTCCGGGACTTCAGGGGGTCAGCCCCAGCATTTT

J gene: TRBJ1-5
clone size: .
V gene: TRBV6-6
D gene: TRBD1
CDR3 protein: CASSPQGSHQPQHF
CDR3 DNA: TGTGCCAGCAGCCCACAGGGGTCCCATCAGCCCCAGCATTTT

J gene: TRBJ1-2
clone size: few
V gene: TRBV27
D gene: TRBD1
CDR3 protein: CASSHRQGAIYGYTF
CDR3 DNA: TGTGCCAGCAGTCACAGACAGGGGGCGATCTATGGCTACACCTTC

J gene: TRBJ2-1
clone size: .
V gene: TRBV7-2
D gene: .
CDR3 protein: CASSLRGAEQFF
CDR3 DNA: TGTGCCAGCAGCCTCCGGGGGGCGGAGCAGTTCTTC

J gene: TRBJ1-5
clone size: .
V gene: TRBV30
D gene: TRBD1
CDR3 protein: CAWTPPPRDRHFYSNQPQHF
CDR3 DNA: TGTGCCTGGACCCCCCCTCCCAGGGACAGACACTTTTATAGCAATCAGCCCCAGCATTTT

J gene: TRBJ2-2
clone size: .
V gene: TRBV3-1/TRBV3-2
D gene: TRBD2
CDR3 protein: CASSQGPTSGVSNTGELFF
CDR3 DNA: TGTGCCAGCAGCCAAGGCCCGACTAGCGGGGTGTCGAACACCGGGGAGCTGTTTTTT

J gene: TRBJ2-3
clone size: .
V gene: TRBV5-1
D gene: .
CDR3 protein: CASSLVGGAGDTQYF
CDR3 DNA: TGCGCCAGCAGCTTGGTTGGGGGGGCCGGAGATACGCAGTATTTT

J gene: TRBJ1-2
clone size: .
V gene: TRBV20-1
D gene: .
CDR3 protein: CSASPSSSGKYGYTF
CDR3 DNA: TGCAGTGCTAGTCCCTCGTCAAGCGGTAAATATGGCTACACCTTC

J gene: TRBJ1-1
clone size: .
V gene: TRBV11-2
D gene: TRBD1
CDR3 protein: CASSLYPGRDRAEAFF
CDR3 DNA: TGTGCCAGCAGCTTGTACCCGGGCCGGGACAGGGCTGAAGCTTTCTTT

J gene: TRBJ1-3
clone size: .
V gene: TRBV18
D gene: .
CDR3 protein: CASSPAGSSGNTIYF
CDR3 DNA: TGTGCCAGCTCACCTGCGGGGAGCTCTGGAAACACCATATATTTT

J gene: TRBJ2-1
clone size: .
V gene: TRBV9
D gene: TRBD2
CDR3 protein: CASSVSGGSSYNEQFF
CDR3 DNA: TGTGCCAGCAGCGTTAGCGGGGGGAGCTCCTACAATGAGCAGTTCTTC

J gene: TRBJ1-1
clone size: .
V gene: TRBV7-9
D gene: .
CDR3 protein: CASRPLDGGLNTEAFF
CDR3 DNA: TGTGCCAGCCGCCCTCTCGACGGGGGGCTCAACACTGAAGCTTTCTTT

J gene: TRBJ2-2
clone size: .
V gene: TRBV24-1
D gene: TRBD2
CDR3 protein: CATSPGGRDTGELFF
CDR3 DNA: TGTGCCACCAGTCCGGGGGGGCGCGACACCGGGGAGCTGTTTTTT

J gene: TRBJ2-2
clone size: .
V gene: TRBV5-1
D gene: TRBD2
CDR3 protein: CASSLAQRGLTNTGELFF
CDR3 DNA: TGCGCCAGCAGCTTGGCCCAGCGGGGCTTAACGAACACCGGGGAGCTGTTTTTT

J gene: TRBJ1-3
clone size: .
V gene: TRBV5-1
D gene: .
CDR3 protein: CASSFDAAGASGNTIYF
CDR3 DNA: TGCGCCAGCAGCTTCGACGCCGCGGGGGCATCTGGAAACACCATATATTTT

J gene: TRBJ1-1
clone size: .
V gene: TRBV6-5
D gene: .
CDR3 protein: CASSYRGRQNTEAFF
CDR3 DNA: TGTGCCAGCAGTTACCGGGGGAGACAGAACACTGAAGCTTTCTTT

J gene: TRBJ1-2
clone size: .
V gene: TRBV29-1
D gene: TRBD1
CDR3 protein: CSVRTGRYGYTF
CDR3 DNA: TGCAGCGTCCGGACAGGGCGGTATGGCTACACCTTC

J gene: TRBJ1-1
clone size: .
V gene: TRBV7-9
D gene: .
CDR3 protein: CASSFAGNTEAFF
CDR3 DNA: TGTGCCAGCAGCTTCGCAGGGAACACTGAAGCTTTCTTT

J gene: TRBJ2-1
clone size: .
V gene: TRBV5-4
D gene: TRBD2
CDR3 protein: CASSTGGYLYEQFF
CDR3 DNA: TGTGCCAGCAGCACGGGAGGCTACCTCTATGAGCAGTTCTTC

J gene: TRBJ1-1
clone size: .
V gene: TRBV6-5
D gene: TRBD1
CDR3 protein: CASSYSTGRATEAFF
CDR3 DNA: TGTGCCAGCAGTTACTCGACAGGGCGGGCCACTGAAGCTTTCTTT

J gene: TRBJ1-1
clone size: few
V gene: TRBV5-6
D gene: TRBD1
CDR3 protein: CASDRDRGLGTEAFF
CDR3 DNA: TGTGCCAGCGACAGGGACAGGGGGCTCGGAACTGAAGCTTTCTTT

J gene: TRBJ1-3
clone size: .
V gene: TRBV27
D gene: .
CDR3 protein: CASRATRNSGNTIYF
CDR3 DNA: TGTGCCAGCAGAGCGACTCGGAACTCTGGAAACACCATATATTTT